The 28 T cell receptor beta chains presented below share a single source sample, sequenced in a study of blood T cell repertoires in COVID-19. TCRdb's table, derived via immunoSEQ multiplex PCR, lists solely in-frame clones and lacks some. The data contain tens of thousands of clones, about 85% of them singletons. Sequenced input: peripheral blood. The receptors come from a man older than 75 with acute or convalescent COVID-19.

This rearrangement joins TRBV6-5 to TRBJ2-5; 7 nucleotides agree with TRBD1. CDR1 MNHEY and CDR2 SVGAGI come from the germline V gene. After removal of 6 bases from V and 2 bases from J, the junction contained 3 bases not matched to a gene. The CDR3 spans 13 residues. The CDR3 sequence: CASRRQGQETQYF. CDR3 nucleotides: TGTGCCAGCAGGCGACAGGGACAAGAGACCCAGTACTTC.

The chain carries TRBV19 and TRBJ2-2, with TRBD1 as a possible D gene (6 bases). CDR1 and CDR2 (germline): LNHDA, SQIVND (reference sequence). The CDR3 sequence is 13 residues long. Trimming removed 5 bases at V and 7 bases at J, with 11 bases between. CDR3 amino acids: CASSSQGSGELFF. The CDR3, as DNA: TGTGCCAGTAGTTCACAGGGAAGCGGGGAGCTGTTTTTT.

In its sample, this clone was seen once. The rearrangement joins TRBV28 to TRBJ2-2, with unresolved D. Germline loops: CDR1 MDHEN, CDR2 SYDVKM. The ends were cut back, 6 bases at V and 5 bases at J, with 10 bases in the middle. The CDR3 covers 13 residues. The CDR3 nucleotides read TGTGCCAGCAGCGAACGGCGGACCGGGGAGCTGTTTTTT. This encodes CASSERRTGELFF. The full variable domain, completed using reference TRBV28 and TRBJ2-2, is DVKVTQSSRYLVKRTGEKVFLECVQDMDHENMFWYRQDPGLGLRLIYFSYDVKMKEKGDIPEGYSVSREKKERFSLILESASTNQTSMYLCASSERRTGELFFGEGSRLTVL.

The chain is built from TRBV27 and TRBJ2-1, with D possibly matching TRBD2 (5 bases). The V end lost 3 bases, the J end lost 8 bases, and 17 bases lay between the germline ends. Germline values: CDR1 MNHEY, CDR2 SMNVEV (reference sequence). The CDR3 runs to 15 residues. The DNA for the CDR3 is TGTGCCAGCAGTTTCCCAGGACTCGCTGTGGATGAGCAGTTCTTC. Translating it yields CASSFPGLAVDEQFF.

The V call is TRBV9, the J call TRBJ2-1, with 8 bases identical to TRBD2. Losses at the gene ends were 3 bases for V and 8 bases for J; bases not matched to a gene: 10. This CDR3 is built from 15 residues. From germline, CDR1 is SGDLS and CDR2 YYNGEE. The CDR3 coding sequence is TGTGCCAGCAGCGCCACTAGCGGTGCTCCATATGAGCAGTTCTTC. It encodes CASSATSGAPYEQFF.

The chain uses TRBV11-1 and TRBJ2-7, with D perhaps TRBD1 (6 bases). V dropped 6 bases and J dropped 5 bases, with 20 bases sitting between them. The CDR3 spans 15 residues. The germline CDR1 and CDR2 sequences are SGHAT and FQDESV (reference sequence). The CDR3, as DNA: TGTGCCAGCAGACCCGGACAGCCCCGAGGTCACGAGCAGTACTTC. Amino acid sequence: CASRPGQPRGHEQYF.

This chain uses TRBV7-8 with TRBJ2-7; 8 nucleotides match TRBD1. With V trimmed by 4 bases and J by 5 bases, 10 bases remained unmatched. Germline V lookup: CDR1 SGHVS, CDR2 FQNEAQ. The CDR3 contains 15 residues. The CDR3 bases are TGTGCCAGCAGCTCGATGTACAGGGGGTCGAACGAGCAGTACTTC. Its protein product is CASSSMYRGSNEQYF.

V is TRBV11-3 and J is TRBJ2-1; 7 bases are a match to TRBD2. The junction had 12 bases not matched to a gene; V was cut back by 2 bases and J by 8 bases. CDR1 is SGHNT, CDR2 YENEEA, per germline. The CDR3 has 16 amino acids. The CDR3 sequence is CASSLRSGGLGDEQFF. For the CDR3, the DNA is TGTGCCAGCAGCTTAAGATCGGGAGGCTTAGGGGATGAGCAGTTCTTC. Using reference TRBV11-3 and TRBJ2-1 for the parts outside the CDR3, the full variable domain is EAGVVQSPRYKIIEKKQPVAFWCNPISGHNTLYWYLQNLGQGPELLIRYENEEAVDDSQLPKDRFSAERLKGVDSTLKIQPAELGDSAVYLCASSLRSGGLGDEQFFGPGTRLTVL.

About this clone: Germline and junction disagree at one end, which may indicate a read error. This chain connects TRBV7-3 to TRBJ2-1; the match to TRBD1 covers 8 bases. Germline CDR1 is SGHTA and CDR2 is FQGTGA. The CDR3 covers 18 residues. CDR3: CASSLMGQAESSYNEQFF. The CDR3, as DNA: TGTGCCAGCAGTTTAATGGGACAGGCGGAGAGCTCCTACAATGAGCAGTTCTTC.

The chain carries TRBV11-2 and TRBJ1-6, with 9 nucleotides matching TRBD1. This CDR3 comprises 17 residues. Per germline, CDR1 SGHAT and CDR2 FQNNGV. V dropped 8 bases and J dropped 4; count of bases not matched to a gene: 12. CDR3 sequence (DNA): TGTGCCAGCGGCACAGGGGGCACGACAGGGTATAATTCACCCCTCCACTTT. Translated: CASGTGGTTGYNSPLHF.

The V call is TRBV27, the J call TRBJ2-7, with 9 bases that match TRBD2. The V and J ends lost 3 bases and 3 bases, in that order; junction bases with no gene match: 6. Germline lookup yields CDR1 MNHEY and CDR2 SMNVEV (reference sequence). There are 15 residues in the CDR3. The CDR3 loop is CASSLYGGRGYEQYF. The CDR3 DNA reads as TGTGCCAGCAGTTTGTACGGCGGGAGGGGCTACGAGCAGTACTTC.

The chain employs TRBV3-1 (or the pseudogene TRBV3-2) and TRBJ2-7, with D tentatively TRBD1 (6 bases). Between the trimmed V and J ends, which lost 3 bases and 0 bases, there was a span of 21 bases. This CDR3 is 18 amino acids long. CDR1 and CDR2 from the germline V gene are LGHDT and YNNKEL (reference sequence). The CDR3 is CASSQETETGTSSYEQYF. DNA of the CDR3: TGTGCCAGCAGCCAGGAAACCGAAACAGGGACCAGCTCCTACGAGCAGTACTTC.

The chain links TRBV7-3 to TRBJ2-2, with TRBD1 as a possible D gene (5 bases). Germline V gives CDR1 SGHTA, CDR2 FQGTGA. V was cut by 1 base and J by 0 bases, with 9 bases left in between. This CDR3 has 16 amino acids. The CDR3, as DNA: TGTGCCAGCAGCTTAATCAGGGAAACGAACACCGGGGAGCTGTTTTTT. It yields the protein CASSLIRETNTGELFF.

The chain joins TRBV10-1 to TRBJ1-3; tentative D call: TRBD1 (5 bases). Germline CDR1 WNHNN, CDR2 SYGVQD (reference sequence). The germline V and J ends were trimmed by 11 bases and 2 bases, with 16 bases remaining between them. CDR3 length equals 14 residues. This chain's CDR3 is CASGQGAPGNTIYF. The CDR3 DNA reads as TGCGCCTCCGGGCAGGGCGCGCCTGGAAACACCATATATTTT.

The chain combines TRBV19 with TRBJ1-6; 9 bases agree with TRBD1. The germline V gene encodes CDR1 LNHDA and CDR2 SQIVND (reference sequence). This CDR3 is built from 18 residues. J lost 1 base, V lost 8 bases, and 12 bases had no gene match. The CDR3 loop is CASGVGTGIVSYNSPLHF. CDR3 bases: TGTGCCAGTGGGGTAGGGACAGGGATCGTGTCCTATAATTCACCCCTCCACTTT.

The chain recombines TRBV30 with TRBJ2-3, with 7 positions matching TRBD1. This CDR3 has 15 amino acids. Germline CDR1 and CDR2: GTSNPN and SVGIG (reference sequence). Trimming at V came to 2 bases and at J to 6 bases, leaving 11 bases not matched to a gene. The CDR3 DNA reads TGTGCCTGGAGTAGGACAGGCCGATCGGGGGATACGCAGTATTTT. This codes for CAWSRTGRSGDTQYF.

The gene calls are TRBV11-3 and TRBJ2-1; D may be TRBD2 (6 bases). CDR1 and CDR2 from the germline V gene are SGHNT and YENEEA. This CDR3 has 13 amino acids. V dropped 11 bases and J dropped 8 bases, with 19 bases sitting between them. The CDR3 DNA reads TGTGCCTCTAGGGGCGGGGCTGGGGATGAGCAGTTCTTC. This codes for CASRGGAGDEQFF.

The chain has TRBV29-1 and TRBJ2-3; 8 nucleotides line up with TRBD1. Germline CDR1 is SQVTM and CDR2 is ANQGSEA. The trim removed 7 bases at V and 1 base at J, leaving 4 bases unmatched. The CDR3 consists of 13 residues. The CDR3 region has the DNA TGCAGCGCTCACAGGGGGGGCACAGATACGCAGTATTTT. This encodes CSAHRGGTDTQYF.

V gene TRBV5-4 combines with J gene TRBJ2-5; possible D gene TRBD1, 7 bases. Germline CDR1 SGHNT, CDR2 YYREEE (reference sequence). Between the trimmed V and J ends, which lost 0 bases and 5 bases, there was a span of 17 bases. This CDR3 spans 16 amino acids. CDR3 loop: CASSLVSTGRRETQYF. CDR3 nucleotide sequence: TGTGCCAGCAGCTTGGTATCGACAGGGAGGAGGGAGACCCAGTACTTC.

The rearrangement links TRBV23-1 to TRBJ2-1; 8 nucleotides align to TRBD2. TRBV23-1 is identified as an open reading frame with a role that is uncertain. This CDR3 has 22 residues. V trimming: 5 bases; J trimming: 0 bases; junction bases outside the gene matches: 24. CDR3 nucleotide sequence: TGCGCCAGCAGTAAGATAATCAGACCTAGCGGGTCGTACAAGAGCTCCTACAATGAGCAGTTCTTC. Its protein product is CASSKIIRPSGSYKSSYNEQFF.

This sequence joins TRBV6-5 and TRBJ2-7; D unclear. Looked up from germline, CDR1 is MNHEY and CDR2 is SVGAGI. The CDR3 sequence is 15 residues long. The V and J ends lost 6 bases and 2 bases respectively, with 17 bases between them. The CDR3 protein is CASSPDQSVPYEQYF. The DNA of the CDR3 is TGTGCCAGCAGCCCAGATCAGTCTGTGCCCTACGAGCAGTACTTC.

This clone was seen only once. The genes are TRBV19 and TRBJ2-2; 8 positions agree with TRBD1. This CDR3 has 16 residues. The germline V gene encodes CDR1 LNHDA and CDR2 SQIVND (reference sequence). V dropped 4 bases and J dropped 4; count of bases not matched to a gene: 8. CDR3 coding DNA: TGTGCCAGTAGTAACCCCGGACAGGGCCTCACCGGGGAGCTGTTTTTT. This sequence encodes CASSNPGQGLTGELFF.

The J gene is TRBJ2-7, the V gene TRBV11-3; D may be TRBD2 (6 bases). Deletions cut 7 bases from V and 1 base from J, with 14 bases between. The length of the CDR3 is 14 residues. Per germline, CDR1 SGHNT and CDR2 YENEEA. CDR3 loop: CASTSRGGSYEQYF. In DNA form, the CDR3 reads TGTGCCAGCACCTCGCGGGGCGGATCCTACGAGCAGTACTTC.

The chain combines TRBV7-3 with TRBJ2-2; D possibly corresponds to TRBD2 (6 bases). CDR1 and CDR2 (germline): SGHTA, FQGTGA. Trimming took 5 bases from V and 0 from J, leaving 13 bases between them. The CDR3 spans 16 residues. CDR3 protein: CASSRWRGPNTGELFF. In DNA, the CDR3 is TGTGCCAGCAGCCGATGGCGGGGTCCGAACACCGGGGAGCTGTTTTTT. Full variable domain (remainder filled in from reference TRBV7-3 and TRBJ2-2): GAGVSQTPSNKVTEKGKYVELRCDPISGHTALYWYRQSLGQGPEFLIYFQGTGAADDSGLPNDRFFAVRPEGSVSTLKIQRTERGDSAVYLCASSRWRGPNTGELFFGEGSRLTVL.

The chain joins TRBV18 to TRBJ2-5; TRBD1 matches at 10 bases. The germline V gene encodes CDR1 KGHSH and CDR2 LQKENI. After removal of 2 bases from V and 2 bases from J, the junction contained 8 bases not matched to a gene. This CDR3 has 17 amino acids. CDR3 amino acids: CASSPRQGAGRQETQYF. In DNA, the CDR3 is TGTGCCAGCTCACCAAGACAGGGGGCTGGAAGGCAAGAGACCCAGTACTTC.

This clone was counted once. V and J are TRBV28 and TRBJ2-2; D is possibly TRBD2 (5 bases). Trimming took 3 bases from V and 1 from J, leaving 9 bases between them. The CDR3 is 15 residues long. Germline CDR1 and CDR2: MDHEN and SYDVKM. DNA for the CDR3: TGTGCCAGCAGTTTCCCGGGGAGGAACACCGGGGAGCTGTTTTTT. Translation: CASSFPGRNTGELFF.

This clone was found once. In the same sample, other DNA sequences code for this CDR3. The rearrangement links TRBV6-5 to TRBJ1-5; D is uncertain. V shed 0 bases and J shed 7 bases, with 7 bases lying between them. CDR1 MNHEY and CDR2 SVGAGI come from the germline V gene. The CDR3 totals 13 residues. CDR3 region: CASSYSSGQPQHF. For the CDR3, the DNA is TGTGCCAGCAGTTACTCCTCCGGGCAGCCCCAGCATTTT.

This clone was detected only a few times. The rearrangement uses TRBV6-1 and TRBJ1-3; 9 nucleotides match TRBD1. CDR3 size: 16 residues. Germline CDR1 and CDR2: MNHNS and SASEGT. With V trimmed by 1 base and J by 2 bases, 3 bases remained unmatched. CDR3: CASSEVGTGPGNTIYF. CDR3 bases: TGTGCCAGCAGTGAAGTCGGGACAGGGCCTGGAAACACCATATATTTT.